These 7 T cell receptor beta chains originate from one sample sequenced in a study of blood T cell repertoires in COVID-19. Assay used: immunoSEQ multiplex PCR; TCRdb lists only in-frame clones, some missing. The profile shows 40,000 to 45,000 clones, 70% to 90% of them singletons. What was sequenced was peripheral blood. Receptors originate from a man in his 60s with acute or convalescent COVID-19.

This chain uses TRBV19 with TRBJ1-3; tentatively, D is TRBD1 (5 bases). The CDR3 runs to 11 residues. V was pared by 9 bases and J by 8 bases, with 11 bases between. CDR1 LNHDA and CDR2 SQIVND come from the germline V gene (reference sequence). The CDR3 reads CASLGGHTIYF. DNA of the CDR3: TGTGCCAGCCTGGGGGGTCACACCATATATTTT.

In its sample, this clone ranks as medium-sized. The chain has TRBV21-1 and TRBJ2-3; TRBD2 reflects the table's D call only, with no check against the DNA. TRBV21-1 is noted as a pseudogene. The CDR3 consists of 18 residues. CDR3 residues: CASSKAPPSPSSTDTQYF. The DNA for the CDR3 is TGTGCCAGCAGCAAAGCGCCCCCGAGCCCTTCTAGCACAGATACGCAGTATTTT.

The J gene is TRBJ1-3, the V gene TRBV7-2; possibly TRBD1 for D (6 bases). Looked up from germline, CDR1 is SGHTA and CDR2 is FQGNSA. Trimming took off 4 bases at V and 2 bases at J, with 12 bases between the two ends. The CDR3 runs 15 residues. CDR3 sequence (DNA): TGTGCCAGCAGCTCGACAGGTCTAACTGGAAACACCATATATTTT. It translates to CASSSTGLTGNTIYF. The full variable domain, with the rest looked up from reference TRBV7-2 and TRBJ1-3, is GAGVSQSPSNKVTEKGKDVELRCDPISGHTALYWYRQSLGQGLEFLIYFQGNSAPDKSGLPSDRFSAERTGGSVSTLTIQRTQQEDSAVYLCASSSTGLTGNTIYFGEGSWLTVV.

This chain links TRBV11-2 with TRBJ2-1; 12 nucleotides align to TRBD1. Germline trimming cut 5 bases from V and 7 bases from J; bases unmatched to any gene: 9. Germline assignment: CDR1 SGHAT and CDR2 FQNNGV. This CDR3 comprises 16 residues. The CDR3 nucleotides read TGTGCCAGCAGCACACCGGGACAGGGGGCGCAAAATGAGCAGTTCTTC. Its protein product is CASSTPGQGAQNEQFF.

For this clone: The sample has other DNA sequences that encode this CDR3 too. This rearrangement joins TRBV6-5 to TRBJ2-1, with TRBD1 identical over 7 bases. The germline V gene has CDR1 MNHEY and CDR2 SVGAGI. The CDR3 spans 15 residues. Trimming took 6 bases from V and 1 from J; bases not matched to a gene: 6. Here the CDR3 reads CASRAQGPSYNEQFF. CDR3 coding DNA: TGTGCCAGCAGGGCACAGGGGCCTTCCTACAATGAGCAGTTCTTC.

The chain uses TRBV9 and TRBJ1-1; D perhaps matches TRBD1 (5 bases). Looked up from germline, CDR1 is SGDLS and CDR2 is YYNGEE. The CDR3 is 14 residues long. Trimming shortened V by 0 bases and J by 5 bases, and 11 bases separated the two germline ends. The CDR3 coding sequence is TGTGCCAGCAGCGTAGCGCAGGGAGGGACTGAAGCTTTCTTT. This translates into CASSVAQGGTEAFF.

This sequence joins TRBV24-1 and TRBJ2-1, with 11 positions matching TRBD2. V trimming: 4 bases; J trimming: 0 bases; junction bases outside the gene matches: 4. Germline V gives CDR1 KGHDR, CDR2 SFDVKD. This CDR3 contains 17 residues. This CDR3 reads CATSDPSGGNSYNEQFF. For the CDR3, the DNA is TGTGCCACCAGTGACCCTAGCGGGGGGAACTCCTACAATGAGCAGTTCTTC.